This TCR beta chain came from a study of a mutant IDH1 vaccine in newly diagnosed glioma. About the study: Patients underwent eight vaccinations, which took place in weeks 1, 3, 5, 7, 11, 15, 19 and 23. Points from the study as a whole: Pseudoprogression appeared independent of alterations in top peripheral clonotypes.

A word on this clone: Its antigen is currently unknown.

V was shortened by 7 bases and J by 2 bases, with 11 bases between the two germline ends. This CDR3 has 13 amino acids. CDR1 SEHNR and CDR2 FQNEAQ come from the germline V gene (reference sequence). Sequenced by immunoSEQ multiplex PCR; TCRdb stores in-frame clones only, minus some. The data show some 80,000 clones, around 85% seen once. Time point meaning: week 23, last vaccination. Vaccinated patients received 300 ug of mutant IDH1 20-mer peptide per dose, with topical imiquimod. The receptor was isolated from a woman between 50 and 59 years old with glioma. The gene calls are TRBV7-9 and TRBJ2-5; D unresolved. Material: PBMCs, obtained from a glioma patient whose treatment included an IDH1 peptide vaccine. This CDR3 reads CASNDRGQETQYF. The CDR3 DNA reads TGTGCCAGCAATGACCGTGGACAAGAGACCCAGTACTTC.